This TCR beta chain was recovered during a study of CXCR3-negative and CXCR3-positive naive CD8 T cells. The TRB libraries of cDNA were built by UMI-labeled 5' RACE. Following a re-call of the 5' RACE reads, TCRdb has one entry per CDR3 protein and lacks DNA. In total, the table holds approximately 58,000 distinct CDR3 sequences. The germline gives CDR1 MGHDK, CDR2 SYGVNS. The CDR3 sequence is 14 residues long. This sequence originates from a human donor in good health. Some clones in this sample may be carry-over from other donors' samples. The sample was naive CXCR3- CD8+ T cells from blood. Documented subset: CD45RO-CCR7+CD27+CD95- naive CD8+ T cells lacking CXCR3 (TNR3-). The rearrangement links TRBV25-1 to TRBJ1-6; TCRdb names TRBD1, which stays unverified in the absence of DNA. CDR3 amino acids: CASQPGTPNSPLHF.